What follows are 21 T cell receptor beta chains derived from one specimen sequenced in a study of T cell responses to AZD1222 COVID-19 vaccine. The table came from immunoSEQ multiplex PCR; TCRdb's copy has only in-frame clones and leaves some out. This table holds 25,000 to 35,000 clones, approximately 88% found once. The source material was peripheral blood, sampled on day 0 of AZD1222 vaccination. The receptors were gathered from an adult in good health.

The chain is built from TRBV27 and TRBJ1-5, with 8 bases fitting TRBD1. The CDR3 totals 15 residues. CDR1 and CDR2 from the germline V gene are MNHEY and SMNVEV (reference sequence). The junction had 5 bases not matched to a gene; V was cut back by 4 bases and J by 3 bases. In DNA, the CDR3 is TGTGCCAGCAGTTCGTACAGGGGGAACAATCAGCCCCAGCATTTT. Protein product: CASSSYRGNNQPQHF.

V and J are TRBV18 and TRBJ2-5; unclear D gene. This CDR3 is 14 amino acids long. Looked up from germline, CDR1 is KGHSH and CDR2 is LQKENI. V dropped 6 bases and J dropped 3 bases, with 14 bases sitting between them. This CDR3 reads CASSLGDLKETQYF. In nucleotides, the CDR3 is TGTGCCAGCTCTTTGGGCGACCTAAAAGAGACCCAGTACTTC.

The CDR3 protein is CASSRVPGLAGGHNEQFF. CDR3 DNA sequence: TGTGCCAGCAGCCGAGTCCCGGGACTAGCGGGAGGACACAATGAGCAGTTCTTC. V gene TRBV7-9 combines with J gene TRBJ2-1, with 15 bases matching TRBD2. The CDR3 runs 18 residues. Trimming removed 5 bases from V and 5 bases from J; junction bases left unmatched: 10. Germline V gives CDR1 SEHNR, CDR2 FQNEAQ (reference sequence).

The CDR3 bases are TGTGCCAGCAGCACGCGTCCGGGACAAAGGGCGGACGAGCAGTACTTC. Translated, it gives CASSTRPGQRADEQYF. The rearrangement joins TRBV7-9 to TRBJ2-7, with D perhaps matching TRBD1 (6 bases). The CDR3 runs 16 residues. The germline CDR1 and CDR2 sequences are SEHNR and FQNEAQ (reference sequence). The V end lost 5 bases, the J end lost 5 bases, and 22 bases lay between the germline ends.

The J gene is TRBJ2-1, the V gene TRBV18; no clear D gene. This CDR3 has 15 residues. The V end was cut by 3 bases, the J end by 5 bases, with 14 bases between. Germline V gene data show CDR1 as KGHSH and CDR2 as LQKENI. The CDR3 loop is CASSPPSFPNNEQFF. In DNA, the CDR3 is TGTGCCAGCTCACCGCCCAGCTTCCCCAACAATGAGCAGTTCTTC.

CDR3: CASIQGNYGYTF. Written as DNA, the CDR3 is TGTGCCAGCATCCAGGGTAACTATGGCTACACCTTC. This chain joins TRBV28 and TRBJ1-2; D possibly corresponds to TRBD1 (5 bases). With 7 bases removed from V and 1 base from J, the gap between germline ends came to 7 bases. CDR1 is MDHEN, CDR2 SYDVKM, per germline. The CDR3 loop spans 12 amino acids.

The chain uses TRBV11-2 and TRBJ1-1, with no clear D. CDR1 SGHAT and CDR2 FQNNGV come from the germline V gene. This CDR3 comprises 15 residues. V dropped 4 bases and J dropped 1 base, with 13 bases sitting between them. For the CDR3, the DNA is TGTGCCAGCAGCTCGCGATGGACGGGGAACACTGAAGCTTTCTTT. It yields the protein CASSSRWTGNTEAFF.

The rearrangement uses TRBV7-9 and TRBJ1-6; D is unclear. Between the trimmed V and J ends, which lost 2 bases and 6 bases, there was a span of 14 bases. Germline assignment: CDR1 SEHNR and CDR2 FQNEAQ (reference sequence). CDR3 length equals 16 residues. This chain's CDR3 is CASSLRAGRSNSPLHF. The CDR3 region has the DNA TGTGCCAGCAGCTTACGGGCGGGCAGATCTAATTCACCCCTCCACTTT.

The chain recombines TRBV3-1 (or the pseudogene TRBV3-2) with TRBJ2-7; no clear D. V dropped 0 bases and J dropped 0 bases, with 9 bases sitting between them. The length of the CDR3 is 15 residues. Per the germline V gene, CDR1 is LGHDT and CDR2 is YNNKEL (reference sequence). CDR3 in amino acids: CASSQDLSYSYEQYF. In DNA, the CDR3 is TGTGCCAGCAGCCAAGATCTATCTTACTCCTACGAGCAGTACTTC.

The rearrangement uses TRBV24-1 and TRBJ2-7, with TRBD2 identical over 8 bases. The V segment lost 7 bases and the J segment 6 bases; nucleotides outside the gene matches: 7. The CDR3 is 13 residues long. Germline V gene sequence: CDR1 KGHDR, CDR2 SFDVKD. The CDR3 DNA follows: TGTGCCACCAGCGGGACTAGTCAGGGCGAGCAGTACTTC. Its protein is CATSGTSQGEQYF.

This clone was picked up one time. This CDR3 is CASSQDRTSGTYEQYF. The CDR3 DNA reads as TGTGCCAGCAGCCAAGATCGGACTAGCGGCACCTACGAGCAGTACTTC. The V and J genes are TRBV3-1 (or the pseudogene TRBV3-2) and TRBJ2-7; 10 positions agree with TRBD2. Germline CDR1 reads LGHDT; CDR2 reads YNNKEL (reference sequence). The CDR3 extends over 16 amino acids. V was clipped by 0 bases and J by 2 bases; unmatched bases: 4.

This clone showed up just once. The genes are TRBV12-3 or TRBV12-4 and TRBJ1-2; unclear D gene. V lost 2 bases, J lost 8 bases, and 12 bases lay in between. The CDR3 runs 13 residues. The CDR3 region is CASSLKETLGYTF. CDR3 DNA: TGTGCCAGCAGTTTAAAGGAAACCTTGGGCTACACCTTC.

The chain is built from TRBV30 and TRBJ2-5, with TRBD2 as a possible D gene (7 bases). Germline lookup yields CDR1 GTSNPN and CDR2 SVGIG (reference sequence). The CDR3 has 15 residues. With 2 bases removed from V and 2 bases from J, the gap between germline ends came to 15 bases. The CDR3 sequence is CAWSPPRGAQETQYF. The CDR3 nucleotides are TGTGCCTGGAGTCCGCCCCGGGGGGCACAAGAGACCCAGTACTTC.

CDR3 bases: TGTGCCAGCAGCCCTCTCGTAGGTCCAAGGGGTTTCCAGTACTTC. This sequence encodes CASSPLVGPRGFQYF. The V call is TRBV11-2, the J call TRBJ2-7; D is perhaps TRBD1 (5 bases). The CDR3 spans 15 residues. The V end was cut by 5 bases, the J end by 10 bases, with 24 bases between. Germline V gene data show CDR1 as SGHAT and CDR2 as FQNNGV.

The chain joins TRBV9 to TRBJ2-7, with 11 bases identical to TRBD2. Losses at the gene ends were 4 bases for V and 2 bases for J; bases not matched to a gene: 5. Germline CDR1 reads SGDLS; CDR2 reads YYNGEE. The CDR3 runs 15 residues. The CDR3 sequence is CASSPLAGAAYEQYF. In DNA, the CDR3 is TGTGCCAGCAGCCCACTAGCGGGGGCCGCCTACGAGCAGTACTTC.

This chain joins TRBV18 and TRBJ2-7; 11 positions match TRBD1. V was clipped by 3 bases and J by 3 bases; unmatched bases: 7. The germline gives CDR1 KGHSH, CDR2 LQKENI. This CDR3 comprises 16 residues. In DNA form, the CDR3 reads TGTGCCAGCTCACCGCTCGGGACAGGGGGGTACTACGAGCAGTACTTC. Protein sequence: CASSPLGTGGYYEQYF.

The count of this clone is one. The rearrangement joins TRBV9 to TRBJ2-1; maybe TRBD1 (5 bases). Germline CDR1 is SGDLS and CDR2 is YYNGEE. The CDR3 is 13 amino acids. V was clipped by 4 bases and J by 4 bases, with 9 bases between them. In DNA, the CDR3 is TGTGCCAGCAGCCAAGGGGCATACAATGAGCAGTTCTTC. Translated: CASSQGAYNEQFF.

The V call is TRBV7-6, the J call TRBJ2-2; possibly TRBD1 or TRBD2 for D (5 bases each). The CDR3 runs to 15 residues. V dropped 6 bases and J dropped 3 bases, with 14 bases sitting between them. CDR1 is SGHVS, CDR2 FNYEAQ, per germline. The CDR3 loop reads CASSLSGRDTGELFF. CDR3 DNA sequence: TGTGCCAGCAGTCTATCGGGACGGGACACCGGGGAGCTGTTTTTT.

The chain has TRBV4-1 and TRBJ2-1, with D unclear. Germline V lookup: CDR1 MGHRA, CDR2 YSYEKL. The CDR3 runs to 14 residues. V was trimmed by 1 base and J by 8 bases, leaving 12 bases between them. The CDR3 protein is CASSQVVISDEQFF. The CDR3 bases are TGCGCCAGCAGCCAAGTGGTAATCAGCGATGAGCAGTTCTTC.

The chain couples TRBV19 to TRBJ2-6, with 9 bases that match TRBD1. Germline V gives CDR1 LNHDA, CDR2 SQIVND (reference sequence). This CDR3 is built from 17 residues. Trimming took 4 bases from V and 4 from J; bases not matched to a gene: 8. CDR3 sequence reads: CASSTKGTGRGANVLTF. DNA for the CDR3: TGTGCCAGTAGTACCAAGGGGACAGGGCGAGGGGCCAACGTCCTGACTTTC. The full variable domain, in which reference TRBV19 and TRBJ2-6 provide the parts outside the CDR3, is DGGITQSPKYLFRKEGQNVTLSCEQNLNHDAMYWYRQDPGQGLRLIYYSQIVNDFQKGDIAEGYSVSREKKESFPLTVTSAQKNPTAFYLCASSTKGTGRGANVLTFGAGSRLTVL.

The table lists this clone with a count of one. CDR3: CASSHDSGRPTDTQYF. CDR3 nucleotide sequence: TGTGCCAGCAGCCATGATAGCGGGAGGCCCACAGATACGCAGTATTTT. The V call is TRBV14, the J call TRBJ2-3, with 10 bases aligning to TRBD2. The CDR3 spans 16 residues. Unmatched junction bases numbered 5, after V lost 3 bases and J lost 2 bases. Germline assignment: CDR1 SGHDN and CDR2 FVKESK.